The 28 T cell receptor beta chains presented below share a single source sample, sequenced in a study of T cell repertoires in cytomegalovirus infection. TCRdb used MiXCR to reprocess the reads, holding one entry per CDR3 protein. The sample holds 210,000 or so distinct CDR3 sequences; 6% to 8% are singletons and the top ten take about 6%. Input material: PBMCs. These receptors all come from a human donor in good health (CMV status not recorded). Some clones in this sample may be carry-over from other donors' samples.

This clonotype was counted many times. The chain's CDR3 is CASSWGPSTDTQYF. DNA of the CDR3: TGTGCCAGCAGCTGGGGGCCCAGCACAGATACGCAGTATTTT. The V call is TRBV7-2, the J call TRBJ2-3; possibly TRBD1 for D (6 bases). Trimming removed 4 bases from V and 0 bases from J, with 8 bases in between. The CDR3 sequence is 14 residues long. The germline gives CDR1 SGHTA, CDR2 FQGNSA.

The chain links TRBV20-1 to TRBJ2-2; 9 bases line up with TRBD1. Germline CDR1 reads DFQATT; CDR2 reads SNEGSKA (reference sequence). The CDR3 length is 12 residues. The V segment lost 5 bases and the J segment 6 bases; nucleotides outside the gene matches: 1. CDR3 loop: CSADRGSGELFF. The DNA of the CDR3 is TGCAGTGCTGACAGGGGGTCCGGGGAGCTGTTTTTT.

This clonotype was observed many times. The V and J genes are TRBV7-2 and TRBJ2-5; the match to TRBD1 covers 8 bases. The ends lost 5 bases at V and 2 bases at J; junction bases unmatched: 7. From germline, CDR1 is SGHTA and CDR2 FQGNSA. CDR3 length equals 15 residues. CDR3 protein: CASSADRGWQETQYF. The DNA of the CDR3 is TGTGCCAGCAGCGCAGACAGGGGTTGGCAAGAGACCCAGTACTTC.

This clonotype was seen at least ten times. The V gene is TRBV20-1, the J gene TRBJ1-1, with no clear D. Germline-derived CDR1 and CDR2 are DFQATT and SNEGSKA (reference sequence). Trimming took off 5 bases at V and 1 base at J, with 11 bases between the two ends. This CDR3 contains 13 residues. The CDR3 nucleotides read TGCAGTGCTCCTGCCGAATCGAACACTGAAGCTTTCTTT. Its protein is CSAPAESNTEAFF.

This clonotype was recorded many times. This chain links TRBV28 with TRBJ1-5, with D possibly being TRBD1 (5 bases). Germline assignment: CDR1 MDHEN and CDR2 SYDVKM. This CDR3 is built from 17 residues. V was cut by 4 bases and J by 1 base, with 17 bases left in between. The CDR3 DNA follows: TGTGCCAGCAGTTATTGGAAGGGGACGGGGAGCAATCAGCCCCAGCATTTT. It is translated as CASSYWKGTGSNQPQHF.

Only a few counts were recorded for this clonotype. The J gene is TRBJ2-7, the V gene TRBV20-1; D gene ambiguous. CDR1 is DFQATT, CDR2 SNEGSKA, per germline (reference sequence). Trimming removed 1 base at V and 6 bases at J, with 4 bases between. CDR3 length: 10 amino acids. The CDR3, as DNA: TGCAGTGCTAGAGGGGGCGAGCAGTACTTC. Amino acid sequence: CSARGGEQYF.

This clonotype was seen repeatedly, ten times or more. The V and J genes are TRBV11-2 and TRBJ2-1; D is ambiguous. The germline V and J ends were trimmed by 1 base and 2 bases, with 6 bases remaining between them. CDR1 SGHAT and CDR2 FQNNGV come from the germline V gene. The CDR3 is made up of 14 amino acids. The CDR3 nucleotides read TGTGCCAGCAGCTTAGCAGGTACCTACAATGAGCAGTTCTTC. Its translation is CASSLAGTYNEQFF. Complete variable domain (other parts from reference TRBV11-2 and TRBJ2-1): EAGVAQSPRYKIIEKRQSVAFWCNPISGHATLYWYQQILGQGPKLLIQFQNNGVVDDSQLPKDRFSAERLKGVDSTLKIQPAKLEDSAVYLCASSLAGTYNEQFFGPGTRLTVL.

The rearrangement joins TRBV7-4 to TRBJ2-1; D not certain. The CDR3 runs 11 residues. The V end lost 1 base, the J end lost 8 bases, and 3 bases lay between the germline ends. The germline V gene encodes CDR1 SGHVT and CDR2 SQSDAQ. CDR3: CASSLEHEQFF. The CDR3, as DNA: TGTGCCAGCAGCTTAGAGCATGAGCAGTTCTTC.

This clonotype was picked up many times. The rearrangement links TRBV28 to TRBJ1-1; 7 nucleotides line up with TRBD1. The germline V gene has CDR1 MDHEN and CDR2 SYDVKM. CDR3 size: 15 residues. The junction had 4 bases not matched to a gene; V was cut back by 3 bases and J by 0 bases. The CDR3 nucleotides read TGTGCCAGCAGTTTTTCGACAGGGCTGAACACTGAAGCTTTCTTT. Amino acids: CASSFSTGLNTEAFF. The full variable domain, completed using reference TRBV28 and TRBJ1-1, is DVKVTQSSRYLVKRTGEKVFLECVQDMDHENMFWYRQDPGLGLRLIYFSYDVKMKEKGDIPEGYSVSREKKERFSLILESASTNQTSMYLCASSFSTGLNTEAFFGQGTRLTVV.

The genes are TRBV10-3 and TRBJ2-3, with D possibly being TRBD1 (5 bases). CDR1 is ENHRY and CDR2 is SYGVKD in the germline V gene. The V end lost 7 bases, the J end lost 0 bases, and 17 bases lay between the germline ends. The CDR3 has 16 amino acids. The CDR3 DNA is TGTGCCATCACCAAGACAGAAACCGCGAGCACAGATACGCAGTATTTT. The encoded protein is CAITKTETASTDTQYF.

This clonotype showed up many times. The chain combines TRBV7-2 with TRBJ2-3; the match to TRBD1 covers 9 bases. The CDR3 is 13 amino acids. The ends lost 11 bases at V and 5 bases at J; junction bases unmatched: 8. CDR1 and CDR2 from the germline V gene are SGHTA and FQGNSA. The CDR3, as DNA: TGTGCCGTGTCGGGACAGGGCGGAGATACGCAGTATTTT. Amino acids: CAVSGQGGDTQYF.

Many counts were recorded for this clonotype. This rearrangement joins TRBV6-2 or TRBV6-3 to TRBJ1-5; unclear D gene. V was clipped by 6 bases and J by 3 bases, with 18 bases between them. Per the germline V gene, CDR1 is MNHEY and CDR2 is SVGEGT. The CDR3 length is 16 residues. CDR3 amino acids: CASSRLGGPFNQPQHF. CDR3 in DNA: TGTGCCAGCAGCCGACTGGGTGGACCGTTCAATCAGCCCCAGCATTTT.

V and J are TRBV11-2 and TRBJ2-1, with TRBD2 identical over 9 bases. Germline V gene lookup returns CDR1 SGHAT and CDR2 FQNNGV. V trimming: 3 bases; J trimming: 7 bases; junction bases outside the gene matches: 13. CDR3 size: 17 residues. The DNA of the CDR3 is TGTGCCAGCAGCTTTCTGACCGGGACTAGCCGGGCGAATGAGCAGTTCTTC. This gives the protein CASSFLTGTSRANEQFF.

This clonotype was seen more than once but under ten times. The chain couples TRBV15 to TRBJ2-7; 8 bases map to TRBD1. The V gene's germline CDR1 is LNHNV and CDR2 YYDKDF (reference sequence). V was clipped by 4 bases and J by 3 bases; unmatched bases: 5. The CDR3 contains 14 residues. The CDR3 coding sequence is TGTGCCACCAGCAATTCAGGACAGGGCTACGAGCAGTACTTC. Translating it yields CATSNSGQGYEQYF.

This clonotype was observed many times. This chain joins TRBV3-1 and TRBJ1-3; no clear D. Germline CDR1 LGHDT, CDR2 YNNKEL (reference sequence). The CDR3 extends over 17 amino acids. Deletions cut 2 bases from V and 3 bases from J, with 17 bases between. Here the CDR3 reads CASSQRGWEVYGNTIYF. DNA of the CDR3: TGTGCCAGCAGCCAACGAGGGTGGGAGGTGTATGGAAACACCATATATTTT.

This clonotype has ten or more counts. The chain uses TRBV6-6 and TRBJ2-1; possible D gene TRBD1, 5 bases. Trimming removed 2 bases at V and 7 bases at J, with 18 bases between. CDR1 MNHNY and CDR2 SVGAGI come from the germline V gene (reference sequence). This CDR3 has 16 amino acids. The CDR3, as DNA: TGTGCCAGCAGTTACAGTGCCAGGGCCAAGGGGAATGAGCAGTTCTTC. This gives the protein CASSYSARAKGNEQFF.

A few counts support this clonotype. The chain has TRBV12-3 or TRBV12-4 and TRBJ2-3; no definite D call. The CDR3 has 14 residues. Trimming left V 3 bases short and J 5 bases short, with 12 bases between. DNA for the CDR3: TGTGCCAGCAGTTTTGGAGCGCCCGAAGATACGCAGTATTTT. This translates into CASSFGAPEDTQYF.

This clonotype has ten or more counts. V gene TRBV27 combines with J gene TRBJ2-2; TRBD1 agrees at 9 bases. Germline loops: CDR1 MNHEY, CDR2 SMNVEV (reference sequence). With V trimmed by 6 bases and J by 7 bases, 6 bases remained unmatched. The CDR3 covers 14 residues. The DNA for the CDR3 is TGTGCCAGCAGCCTAACAGGGGGCATCGGGGAGCTGTTTTTT. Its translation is CASSLTGGIGELFF.

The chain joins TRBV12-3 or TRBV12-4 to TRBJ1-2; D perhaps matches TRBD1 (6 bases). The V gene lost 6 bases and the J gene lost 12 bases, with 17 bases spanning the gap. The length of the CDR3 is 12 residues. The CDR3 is CASRSGTPHHTF. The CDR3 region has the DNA TGTGCCAGCAGATCCGGGACACCGCATCACACCTTC.

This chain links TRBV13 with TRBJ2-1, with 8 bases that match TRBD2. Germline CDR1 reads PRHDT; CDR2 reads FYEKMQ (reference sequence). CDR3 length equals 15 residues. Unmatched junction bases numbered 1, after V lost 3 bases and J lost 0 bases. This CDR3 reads CASSFRGGSYNEQFF. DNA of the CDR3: TGTGCCAGCAGCTTTCGGGGGGGCTCCTACAATGAGCAGTTCTTC.

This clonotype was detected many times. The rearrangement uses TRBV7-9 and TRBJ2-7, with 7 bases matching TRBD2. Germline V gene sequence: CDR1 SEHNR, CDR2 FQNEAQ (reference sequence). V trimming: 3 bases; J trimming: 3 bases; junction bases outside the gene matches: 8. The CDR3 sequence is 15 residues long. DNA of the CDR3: TGTGCCAGCAGCTTGAGCGGGGTGAGGGTCTACGAGCAGTACTTC. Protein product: CASSLSGVRVYEQYF.

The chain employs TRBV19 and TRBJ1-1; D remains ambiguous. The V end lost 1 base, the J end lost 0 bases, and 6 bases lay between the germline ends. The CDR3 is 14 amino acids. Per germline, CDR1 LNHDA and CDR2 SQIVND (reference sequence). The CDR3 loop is CASSIVAMNTEAFF. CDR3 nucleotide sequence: TGTGCCAGTAGTATAGTTGCGATGAACACTGAAGCTTTCTTT.

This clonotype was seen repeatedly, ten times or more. CDR3: CSASPGLSNQPQHF. For the CDR3, the DNA is TGCAGTGCTAGCCCAGGCCTTAGCAATCAGCCCCAGCATTTT. V gene TRBV20-1 combines with J gene TRBJ1-5; D remains unclear. CDR1 DFQATT and CDR2 SNEGSKA come from the germline V gene (reference sequence). CDR3 length: 14 residues. The V end was cut by 3 bases, the J end by 0 bases, with 9 bases between.

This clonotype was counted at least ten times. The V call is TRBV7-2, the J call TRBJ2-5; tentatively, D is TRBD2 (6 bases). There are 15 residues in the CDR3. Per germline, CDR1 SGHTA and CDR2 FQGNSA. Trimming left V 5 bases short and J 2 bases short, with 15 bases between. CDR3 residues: CASSPPGGEQETQYF. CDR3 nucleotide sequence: TGTGCCAGCAGCCCTCCAGGCGGGGAACAAGAGACCCAGTACTTC.

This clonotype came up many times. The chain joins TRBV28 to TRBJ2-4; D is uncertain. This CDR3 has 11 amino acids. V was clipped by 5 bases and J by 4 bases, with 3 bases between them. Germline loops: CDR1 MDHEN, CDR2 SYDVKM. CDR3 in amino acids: CASSPKNIQYF. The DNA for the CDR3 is TGTGCCAGCAGTCCTAAAAACATTCAGTACTTC.

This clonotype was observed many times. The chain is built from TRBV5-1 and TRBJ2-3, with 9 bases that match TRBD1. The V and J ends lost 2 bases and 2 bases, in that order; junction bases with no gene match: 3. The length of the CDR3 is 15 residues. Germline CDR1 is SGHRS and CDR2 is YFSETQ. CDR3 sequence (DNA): TGCGCCAGCAGCTTTGGGACAGGGCTCACAGATACGCAGTATTTT. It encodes CASSFGTGLTDTQYF.

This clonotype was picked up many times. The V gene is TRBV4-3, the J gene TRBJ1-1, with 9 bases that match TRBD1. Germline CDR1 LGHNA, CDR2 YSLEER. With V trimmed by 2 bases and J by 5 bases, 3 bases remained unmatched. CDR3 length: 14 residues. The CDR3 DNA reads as TGCGCCAGCAGCCAAACGACAGGGGGAACTGAAGCTTTCTTT. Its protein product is CASSQTTGGTEAFF.

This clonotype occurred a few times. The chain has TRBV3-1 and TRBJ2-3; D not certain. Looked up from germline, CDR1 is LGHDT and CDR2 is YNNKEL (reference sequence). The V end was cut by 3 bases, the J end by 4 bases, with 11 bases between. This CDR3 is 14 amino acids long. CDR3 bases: TGTGCCAGCAGCCAGTCCGCTCGGCCAGATACGCAGTATTTT. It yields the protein CASSQSARPDTQYF.